A single sample is the source of the 21 T cell receptor beta chains below, sequenced in a study of T-cell memory formation after mild COVID-19. TCRdb re-analysed the 5' RACE reads in MiXCR, keeping a single row per CDR3 protein. The sample holds 250,000 to 350,000 distinct CDR3 sequences, roughly a fifth seen once. Sequenced input: PBMCs or a T cell subset sorted from them (not recorded which). These receptors were taken from a man between 18 and 29 years old who had mild COVID-19 (a few samples of this study predate the infection). Cell type and time point are not known.

Written as DNA, the CDR3 is TGTGCCAGCAGTCTGGGACAGTTCGCCTACAATGAGCAGTTCTTC. Its translation is CASSLGQFAYNEQFF. The chain couples TRBV6-6 to TRBJ2-1; 7 nucleotides line up with TRBD1. The CDR3 has 15 residues. The V gene's germline CDR1 is MNHNY and CDR2 SVGAGI (reference sequence). J gave up 2 bases and V 5 bases, and 6 bases lay outside the gene matches.

V usage is TRBV28 and J usage is TRBJ2-3; perhaps TRBD2 as D (5 bases). Looked up from germline, CDR1 is MDHEN and CDR2 is SYDVKM. The V and J ends lost 7 bases and 6 bases respectively, with 14 bases between them. This CDR3 is 13 amino acids long. The DNA for the CDR3 is TGTGCCAGCACCGGGCCCTCGGGGGATACGCAGTATTTT. It yields the protein CASTGPSGDTQYF.

This clonotype was counted between two and nine times. The V and J genes are TRBV5-5 and TRBJ1-5; D is uncertain. The V gene's germline CDR1 is SGHKS and CDR2 YYEKEE (reference sequence). The CDR3 consists of 15 residues. The V end was cut by 4 bases, the J end by 7 bases, with 18 bases between. CDR3 region: CASSPDAGRVQPQHF. CDR3 nucleotide sequence: TGTGCCAGCAGCCCAGATGCCGGGCGCGTACAGCCCCAGCATTTT.

The V gene is TRBV27, the J gene TRBJ2-7, with 7 bases fitting TRBD2. This CDR3 has 15 amino acids. CDR1 is MNHEY and CDR2 is SMNVEV in the germline V gene (reference sequence). After removal of 7 bases from V and 0 bases from J, the junction contained 9 bases not matched to a gene. The CDR3 sequence: CASTQRGGSSYEQYF. Written as DNA, the CDR3 is TGTGCCAGCACTCAACGCGGGGGAAGCTCCTACGAGCAGTACTTC.

This clonotype has more than one count but fewer than ten. The chain employs TRBV6-5 and TRBJ2-1; 7 bases map to TRBD2. The J segment lost 6 bases and the V segment lost 0 bases, leaving 5 bases of the junction unmatched. This CDR3 region has 15 residues. Germline lookup yields CDR1 MNHEY and CDR2 SVGAGI. The chain's CDR3 is CASSYSAGDVNEQFF. CDR3 bases: TGTGCCAGCAGTTACTCGGCGGGGGACGTCAATGAGCAGTTCTTC.

V and J are TRBV3-1 and TRBJ2-5; no clear D gene. Germline loops: CDR1 LGHDT, CDR2 YNNKEL (reference sequence). Trimming stripped 7 bases from V and 4 bases from J, with 16 bases between. This CDR3 has 14 residues. For the CDR3, the DNA is TGTGCCAGCAACCTTGTTATGAAGGGAGAGACCCAGTACTTC. This encodes CASNLVMKGETQYF.

This clonotype was counted between two and nine times. This sequence joins TRBV7-6 and TRBJ2-2; TRBD2 matches 7 bases. The CDR3 runs 18 residues. With V trimmed by 4 bases and J by 0 bases, 11 bases remained unmatched. From germline, CDR1 is SGHVS and CDR2 FNYEAQ. The CDR3 DNA is TGTGCCAGCAGCTCTCAGCGGGGCCAAACCCCGAACACCGGGGAGCTGTTTTTT. This gives the protein CASSSQRGQTPNTGELFF.

The V and J genes are TRBV4-3 and TRBJ1-2, with a tentative D call TRBD1 (6 bases). Germline V CDR1 and CDR2: LGHNA, YSLEER. Trimming left V 4 bases short and J 7 bases short, with 16 bases between. CDR3 length: 14 residues. The CDR3, as DNA: TGCGCCAGCAGCCCAGGGGCCCGGGACTCTGGCTACACCTTC. It is translated as CASSPGARDSGYTF.

The sample holds a few counts of this clonotype. This sequence joins TRBV15 and TRBJ2-5; no clear D. The CDR3 has 13 residues. Germline CDR1 reads LNHNV; CDR2 reads YYDKDF (reference sequence). Trimming took 0 bases from V and 7 from J, leaving 9 bases between them. The CDR3 region has the DNA TGTGCCACCAGCAGAGACCGCCTCGGGACCCAGTACTTC. This codes for CATSRDRLGTQYF.

The chain recombines TRBV12-3 or TRBV12-4 with TRBJ1-1, with D possibly being TRBD1 (6 bases). Trimming left V 7 bases short and J 1 base short, with 13 bases between. This CDR3 region has 14 residues. This CDR3 reads CASITTGGNTEAFF. The CDR3 DNA reads as TGTGCCAGCATAACGACAGGAGGGAACACTGAAGCTTTCTTT.

The gene calls are TRBV28 and TRBJ1-3; D gene unclear. The V gene's germline CDR1 is MDHEN and CDR2 SYDVKM. V lost 1 base, J lost 0 bases, and 7 bases lay in between. This CDR3 is built from 15 residues. Here the CDR3 DNA reads TGTGCCAGCAGTTTATTCCCCACCTCTGGAAACACCATATATTTT. Translated: CASSLFPTSGNTIYF.

As DNA, the CDR3 is TGTGCCAGCGCTTCGGCGGGGATAACCGGGGAGCTGTTTTTT. Protein sequence: CASASAGITGELFF. The chain employs TRBV18 and TRBJ2-2, with D possibly matching TRBD2 (6 bases). With 8 bases removed from V and 5 bases from J, the gap between germline ends came to 15 bases. Germline V gene data show CDR1 as KGHSH and CDR2 as LQKENI. The CDR3 contains 14 residues.

In nucleotides, the CDR3 is TGCGCCAGCAGCCTACCGACAGGCTGGAGCACAGATACGCAGTATTTT. Translated: CASSLPTGWSTDTQYF. The rearrangement links TRBV5-1 to TRBJ2-3; D may be TRBD1 (6 bases). Germline values: CDR1 SGHRS, CDR2 YFSETQ. The CDR3 runs 16 residues. The V gene lost 4 bases and the J gene lost 0 bases, with 15 bases spanning the gap.

This clonotype was counted between two and nine times. J is TRBJ2-3 and V is TRBV20-1; 8 bases line up with TRBD1. V lost 5 bases, J lost 1 base, and 8 bases stayed unmatched. The germline CDR1 and CDR2 sequences are DFQATT and SNEGSKA (reference sequence). The CDR3 is 15 amino acids. The CDR3 is CSAGTRGHGTDTQYF. The CDR3 bases are TGCAGTGCTGGCACCAGGGGGCACGGCACAGATACGCAGTATTTT.

This chain joins TRBV4-1 and TRBJ2-1; 7 bases match TRBD1. The V and J ends lost 2 bases and 6 bases, in that order; junction bases with no gene match: 7. Germline-derived CDR1 and CDR2 are MGHRA and YSYEKL. This CDR3 region has 15 residues. CDR3: CASSQLVDRVNEQFF. CDR3 sequence (DNA): TGCGCCAGCAGCCAATTGGTCGACAGGGTCAATGAGCAGTTCTTC.

This clonotype was picked up a small number of times. The genes are TRBV9 and TRBJ2-5; D may be TRBD2 (5 bases). This CDR3 is built from 15 residues. Trimming pared 0 bases from V and 1 base from J, leaving 10 bases between. Germline V lookup: CDR1 SGDLS, CDR2 YYNGEE. The CDR3: CASSVDRGVQETQYF. The CDR3 region has the DNA TGTGCCAGCAGCGTAGATCGGGGAGTCCAAGAGACCCAGTACTTC.

This clonotype was recorded many times. The genes are TRBV6-5 and TRBJ2-5; unclear D gene. V lost 6 bases and J 3 bases, leaving 2 bases between the germline ends. The CDR3 consists of 10 residues. CDR1 MNHEY and CDR2 SVGAGI come from the germline V gene. The CDR3 DNA follows: TGTGCCAGCAGGGAAGAGACCCAGTACTTC. It encodes CASREETQYF.

CDR3 residues: CSVCGGVTDTQYF. CDR3 DNA sequence: TGCAGCGTTTGTGGGGGAGTCACAGATACGCAGTATTTT. The chain combines TRBV29-1 with TRBJ2-3; D may be TRBD1 or TRBD2 (5 bases each). V lost 5 bases and J lost 2, with 11 bases in between. The CDR3 is 13 residues long. CDR1 and CDR2 (germline): SQVTM, ANQGSEA.

J is TRBJ1-1 and V is TRBV19, with D possibly being TRBD1 (5 bases). There are 16 residues in the CDR3. Germline values: CDR1 LNHDA, CDR2 SQIVND (reference sequence). V dropped 3 bases and J dropped 0 bases, with 14 bases sitting between them. The DNA for the CDR3 is TGTGCCAGTAGTATTTTACCGACAGTCATGAACACTGAAGCTTTCTTT. As protein: CASSILPTVMNTEAFF.

V is TRBV6-2 or TRBV6-3 and J is TRBJ2-1; no reliable D call. Germline assignment: CDR1 MNHEY and CDR2 SVGEGT. The CDR3 sequence is 14 residues long. Trimming pared 5 bases from V and 8 bases from J, leaving 16 bases between. CDR3 in amino acids: CASSRRVGGDEQFF. The CDR3 DNA sequence: TGTGCCAGCAGTCGCCGGGTAGGCGGCGATGAGCAGTTCTTC.

This sequence joins TRBV7-2 and TRBJ1-1; 9 bases match TRBD1. V shed 5 bases and J 10 bases; nucleotides not matched to a gene: 14. There are 15 residues in the CDR3. Per the germline V gene, CDR1 is SGHTA and CDR2 is FQGNSA. The DNA for the CDR3 is TGTGCCAGCAGCCCTAGGGGAGGACAGGGGTTTTCAGCTTTCTTT. Translated, it gives CASSPRGGQGFSAFF. The whole variable domain, remainder taken from reference TRBV7-2 and TRBJ1-1, is GAGVSQSPSNKVTEKGKDVELRCDPISGHTALYWYRQSLGQGLEFLIYFQGNSAPDKSGLPSDRFSAERTGGSVSTLTIQRTQQEDSAVYLCASSPRGGQGFSAFFGQGTRLTVV.